This T cell receptor beta chain was obtained from a study of blood T cell dynamics during melanoma immunotherapy. The CDR3 has 14 amino acids. Trimming took 3 bases from V and 1 from J, leaving 11 bases between them. The germline gives CDR1 GTSNPN, CDR2 SVGIG (reference sequence). The time point denotes: pre-treatment baseline. Blood was drawn before treatment and at week 3 after checkpoint blockade. Response was assessed by RECIST 1.1 at 12 weeks, except a couple of rapid progressors. Patients had no prior systemic cancer treatment, immunosuppressants or other active cancers. Every bulk PBMC sample received the same 350 ng of DNA. Sequenced by immunoSEQ multiplex PCR; TCRdb stores in-frame clones only, minus some. The sample consists of under 15,000 clones, approximately 84% of them appearing once.

The rearrangement uses TRBV30 and TRBJ2-3; D possibly corresponds to TRBD1 (6 bases). The sequencing here drew on blood, taken from a patient treated with checkpoint blockade. The source is a human donor with melanoma. The CDR3 here is CAWRIQGGTDTQYF. CDR3 DNA: TGTGCCTGGAGGATACAGGGAGGCACAGATACGCAGTATTTT.